This TCR beta chain was documented in a study of T cell repertoires in cytomegalovirus infection. Germline V lookup: CDR1 SGHTA, CDR2 FQGNSA. The ends were cut back, 3 bases at V and 8 bases at J, with 8 bases in the middle. This CDR3 comprises 12 residues. This clonotype has a count of ten or more. TCRdb called the reads again in MiXCR, with one record for every CDR3 protein. The data hold fewer than 550,000 distinct CDR3 sequences, with roughly a third observed a single time. The sequencing sample was made of PBMCs. The chain links TRBV7-2 to TRBJ2-1; no clear D gene. The source of this sequence is a human donor in good health (CMV status not recorded). Some clones in this sample may be carry-over from other donors' samples. The CDR3 DNA reads TGTGCCAGCAGCTTGAACGGTGATGAGCAGTTCTTC. This sequence encodes CASSLNGDEQFF.